The present entry profiles one T cell receptor (beta chain) with its context. Its antigen is not identified. Newly diagnosed hyperthyroidism, duration under 2 months, in patients aged 18 to 65. Diagnosing involved the use of clinical symptoms, serum thyroxine and TRAb, thyroid ultrasound and orbital computed tomography. The authors obtained PBMCs from around 11 ml of fresh peripheral blood. This sample is part of a study of T cells in Graves' hyperthyroidism and ophthalmopathy. Points from the study as a whole: Blood also carried most thyroid clonotypes expanded above 0.001.

From RNA transcripts, TCR beta CDR3 regions were amplified. HTBI primers drove first-round RT-PCR of the TCR CDR3. MiXCR was run by TCRdb on the multiplex PCR reads, yielding one entry per CDR3 protein. Here the sample spans about 840,000 distinct CDR3 sequences, about 38% being singletons. The germline V gene encodes CDR1 KGHDR and CDR2 SFDVKD. CDR3 length: 14 amino acids. The chain links TRBV24-1 to TRBJ2-7, with TRBD1 identical over 8 bases. The J call is uncertain, as TRBJ2-1 better fits the DNA end. The clonotype originates from a man aged 18-30 years with Graves' hyperthyroidism. Sequenced sample: blood. This CDR3 is CATGTTGAGDEQFF. CDR3 nucleotide sequence: TGTGCCACCGGTACGACAGGGGCGGGCGATGAGCAGTTCTTC.